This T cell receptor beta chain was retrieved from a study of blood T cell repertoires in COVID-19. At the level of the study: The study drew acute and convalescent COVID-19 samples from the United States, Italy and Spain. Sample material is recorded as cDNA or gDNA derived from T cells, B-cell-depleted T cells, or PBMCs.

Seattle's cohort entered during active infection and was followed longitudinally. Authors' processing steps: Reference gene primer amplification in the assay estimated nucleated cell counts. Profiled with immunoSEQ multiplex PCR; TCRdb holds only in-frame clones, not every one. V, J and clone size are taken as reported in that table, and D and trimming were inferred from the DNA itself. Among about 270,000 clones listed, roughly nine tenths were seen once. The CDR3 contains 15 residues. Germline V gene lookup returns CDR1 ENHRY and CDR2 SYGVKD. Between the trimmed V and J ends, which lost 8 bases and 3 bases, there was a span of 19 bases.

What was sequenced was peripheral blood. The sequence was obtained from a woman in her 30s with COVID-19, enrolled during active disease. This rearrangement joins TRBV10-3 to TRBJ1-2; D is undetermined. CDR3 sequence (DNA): TGTGCCATCGAAAGTGACCGGACTGAGGACTATGGCTACACCTTC. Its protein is CAIESDRTEDYGYTF.